Presented here are 2 T cell receptor beta chains from one specimen sequenced in a study of lymphopenia after photon versus proton radiotherapy. Data came from immunoSEQ multiplex PCR; TCRdb stores just in-frame clones and leaves some out. The data show approximately 91,000 clones, with about four fifths seen just once and around 1.5% held by the top ten. This specimen consisted of peripheral blood, obtained from a patient treated with proton-based radiotherapy. The receptor set was obtained from a man between 60 and 75 years old with pancreatic cancer.

V is TRBV27 and J is TRBJ2-7, with a tentative D call TRBD1 (7 bases). V was pared by 4 bases and J by 6 bases, with 13 bases between. The CDR3 has 13 residues. The germline CDR1 and CDR2 sequences are MNHEY and SMNVEV (reference sequence). This CDR3 is CASSSNQGGEQYF. In nucleotides, the CDR3 is TGTGCCAGCAGTTCCAACCAGGGGGGCGAGCAGTACTTC.

The chain carries TRBV6-5 and TRBJ2-3; a possible D gene is TRBD2 (6 bases). CDR1 and CDR2 (germline): MNHEY, SVGAGI. Deletions cut 7 bases from V and 5 bases from J, with 19 bases between. The CDR3 has 15 residues. CDR3 sequence: CASMKFGGVKDTQYF. The DNA of the CDR3 is TGTGCCAGCATGAAGTTTGGAGGGGTTAAAGATACGCAGTATTTT.